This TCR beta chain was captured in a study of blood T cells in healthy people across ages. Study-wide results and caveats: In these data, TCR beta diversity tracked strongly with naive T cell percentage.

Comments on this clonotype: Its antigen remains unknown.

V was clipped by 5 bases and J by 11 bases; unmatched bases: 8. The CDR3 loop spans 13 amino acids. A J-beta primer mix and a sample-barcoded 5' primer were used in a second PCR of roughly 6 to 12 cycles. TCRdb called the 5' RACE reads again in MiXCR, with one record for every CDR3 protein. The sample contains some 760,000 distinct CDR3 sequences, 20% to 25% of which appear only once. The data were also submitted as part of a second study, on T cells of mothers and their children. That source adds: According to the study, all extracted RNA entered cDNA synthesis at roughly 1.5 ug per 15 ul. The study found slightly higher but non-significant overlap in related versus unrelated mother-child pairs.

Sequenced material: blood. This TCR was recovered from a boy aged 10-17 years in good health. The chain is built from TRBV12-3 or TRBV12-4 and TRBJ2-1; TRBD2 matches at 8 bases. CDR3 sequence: CASSKTSGGQQFF. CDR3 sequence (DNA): TGTGCCAGCAGTAAAACTAGCGGCGGGCAGCAGTTCTTC.